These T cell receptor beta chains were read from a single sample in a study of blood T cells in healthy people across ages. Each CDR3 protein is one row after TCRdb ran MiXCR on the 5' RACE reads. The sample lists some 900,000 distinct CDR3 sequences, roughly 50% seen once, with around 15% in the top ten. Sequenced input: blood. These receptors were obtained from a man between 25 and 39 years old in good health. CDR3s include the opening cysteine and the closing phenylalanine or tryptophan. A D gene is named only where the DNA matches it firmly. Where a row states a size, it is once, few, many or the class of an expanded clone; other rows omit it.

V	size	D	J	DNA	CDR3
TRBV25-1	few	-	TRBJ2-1	TGTGCCAGCAGTGACCGAACCCCCGTGAGGAATGAGCAGTTCTTC	CASSDRTPVRNEQFF
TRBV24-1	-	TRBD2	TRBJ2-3	TGTGCCACCAGTGATCCTGCTAGCGGAGCAACAGATACGCAGTATTTT	CATSDPASGATDTQYF
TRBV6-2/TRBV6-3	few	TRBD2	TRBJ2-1	TGTGCCAGCAGCCCCGGCGCTAGCGGTGGGAATGAGCAGTTCTTC	CASSPGASGGNEQFF
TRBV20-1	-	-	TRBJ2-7	TGCAGTGCTAGGCTCCCTACTAGTTACAATGAGCAGTACTTC	CSARLPTSYNEQYF
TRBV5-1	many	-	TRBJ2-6	TGCGCCAGCAGCTTGGCAGGGAGCTCTGGGGCCAACGTCCTGACTTTC	CASSLAGSSGANVLTF
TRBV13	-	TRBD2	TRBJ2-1	TGTGCCAGCAGCCGGACTAGCGGGAGGATTGAGCAGTTCTTC	CASSRTSGRIEQFF
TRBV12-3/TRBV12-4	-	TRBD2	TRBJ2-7	TGTGCCAGCAGTATCGCGGGGGGGCCTTCCTACGAGCAGTACTTC	CASSIAGGPSYEQYF
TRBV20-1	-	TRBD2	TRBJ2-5	TGCAGTGCTAGGGGAGTAGCGGGGGGGCGAAGAGAGACCCAGTACTTC	CSARGVAGGRRETQYF
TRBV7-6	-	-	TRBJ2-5	TGTGCCAGCAGCCCTGATTGGACTCTCATCAGTGAGACCCAGTACTTC	CASSPDWTLISETQYF
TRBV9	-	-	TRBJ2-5	TGTGCCAGCAGCGTGGGTACTCTCTCGGGAGAGACCCAGTACTTC	CASSVGTLSGETQYF